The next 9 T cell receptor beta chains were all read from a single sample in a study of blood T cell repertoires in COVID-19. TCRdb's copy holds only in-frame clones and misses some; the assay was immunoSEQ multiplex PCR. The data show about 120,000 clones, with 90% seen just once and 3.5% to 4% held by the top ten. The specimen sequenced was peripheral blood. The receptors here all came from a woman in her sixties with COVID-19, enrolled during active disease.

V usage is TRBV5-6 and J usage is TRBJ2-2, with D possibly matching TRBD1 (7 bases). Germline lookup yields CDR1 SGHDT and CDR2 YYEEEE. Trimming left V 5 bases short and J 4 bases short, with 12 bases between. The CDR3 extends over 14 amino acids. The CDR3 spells CASSQGDFTGELFF. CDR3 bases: TGTGCCAGCAGTCAGGGGGACTTCACCGGGGAGCTGTTTTTT.

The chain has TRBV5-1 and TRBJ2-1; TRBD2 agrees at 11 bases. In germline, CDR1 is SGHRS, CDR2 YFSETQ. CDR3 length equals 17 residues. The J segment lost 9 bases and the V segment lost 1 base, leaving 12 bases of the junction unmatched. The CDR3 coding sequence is TGCGCCAGCAGCTTGAATAGCGGGGGGGCCAGTGAAGGTGAGCAGTTCTTC. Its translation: CASSLNSGGASEGEQFF.

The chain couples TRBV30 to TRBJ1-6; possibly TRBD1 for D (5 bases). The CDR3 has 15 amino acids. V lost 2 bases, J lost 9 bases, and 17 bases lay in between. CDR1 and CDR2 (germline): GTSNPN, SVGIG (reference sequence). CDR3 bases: TGTGCCTGGAGTTGGAACGGGGGACTCAGTTCACCCCTCCACTTT. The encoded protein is CAWSWNGGLSSPLHF.

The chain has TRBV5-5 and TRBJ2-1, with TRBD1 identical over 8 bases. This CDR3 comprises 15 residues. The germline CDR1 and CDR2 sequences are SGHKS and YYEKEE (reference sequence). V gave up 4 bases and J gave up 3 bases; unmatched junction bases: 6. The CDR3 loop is CASSRGGQGYNEQFF. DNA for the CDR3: TGTGCCAGCAGCCGCGGCGGACAGGGCTACAATGAGCAGTTCTTC.

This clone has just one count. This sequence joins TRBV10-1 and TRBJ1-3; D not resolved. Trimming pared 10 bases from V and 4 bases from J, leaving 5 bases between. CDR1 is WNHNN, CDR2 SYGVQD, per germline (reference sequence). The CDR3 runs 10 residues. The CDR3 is CATSGNTIYF. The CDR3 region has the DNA TGCGCCACCTCCGGAAACACCATATATTTT.

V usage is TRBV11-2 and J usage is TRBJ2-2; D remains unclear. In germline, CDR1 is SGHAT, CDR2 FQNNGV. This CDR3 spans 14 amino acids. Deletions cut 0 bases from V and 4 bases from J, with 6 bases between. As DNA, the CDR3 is TGTGCCAGCAGCTTAGACAGGCGCACCGGGGAGCTGTTTTTT. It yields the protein CASSLDRRTGELFF.

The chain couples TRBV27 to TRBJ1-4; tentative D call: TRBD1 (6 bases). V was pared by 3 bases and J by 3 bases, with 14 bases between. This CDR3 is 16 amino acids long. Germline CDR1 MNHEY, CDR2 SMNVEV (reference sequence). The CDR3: CASSFQGMRANEKLFF. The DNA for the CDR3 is TGTGCCAGCAGTTTTCAGGGGATGAGGGCTAATGAAAAACTGTTTTTT.

DNA for the CDR3: TGTGCCAGCAGTGAATATTCCGGGGGACCTCGGGAAGCTTTCTTT. This sequence encodes CASSEYSGGPREAFF. This rearrangement joins TRBV25-1 to TRBJ1-1; D possibly corresponds to TRBD1 (5 bases). The CDR3 sequence is 15 residues long. Germline-derived CDR1 and CDR2 are MGHDK and SYGVNS. V dropped 0 bases and J dropped 8 bases, with 16 bases sitting between them.

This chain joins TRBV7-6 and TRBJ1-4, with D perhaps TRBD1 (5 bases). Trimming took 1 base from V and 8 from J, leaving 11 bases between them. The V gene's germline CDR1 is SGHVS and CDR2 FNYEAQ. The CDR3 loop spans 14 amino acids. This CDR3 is CASSLVGGDEKLFF. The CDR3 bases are TGTGCCAGCAGCTTAGTCGGGGGGGACGAAAAACTGTTTTTT.